The TCR beta chain under discussion was sequenced for a study of shared T cell receptors in the human thymus (dated by TCRdb to the early 2020s). About the investigation overall: The study examined how the human thymus generates shared, self-reactive T-cell receptor alpha chains.

The protocol used for the library was the immunoSEQ multiplex PCR assay. The table was pulled from immuneACCESS by TCRdb, which kept in-frame rearrangements only. Such tables lose some clones; where checked, under half of the loss comes from unresolved V genes, and the rest has no known cause. In all, the sample holds more than 300,000 clones, and 85% to 95% of those were seen once. The biggest ten clones account for 0.015% to 0.02% of the sample. The germline V gene provides CDR1 LGHNT and CDR2 FRNRAP. Trimmed from V: 3 bases; trimmed from J: 1 base; junction bases lacking a gene match: 5. The CDR3 has 16 amino acids, counting the end cysteine and phenylalanine. Left in the record is the CDR3 DNA by itself, 48 bases read in frame from the first base. Points on this clone: Its binding antigen is unknown. It has no much larger one-base neighbor in the sample; base qualities were not kept.

The source material was thymocytes. This receptor chain uses TRBV12-5 and TRBJ2-3; TRBD1 fits 9 bases in the junction. The clonotype originates from a human donor. The DNA reads as follows: TGTGCTAGTGGTTTCGATCGGACAGGGGGCACAGATACGCAGTATTTT. Protein translation: CASGFDRTGGTDTQYF.